The rows below give T cell receptor beta chains drawn from one sample of a study of blood T cell repertoires in COVID-19. Using immunoSEQ multiplex PCR, the repertoire was profiled, and TCRdb retains in-frame clones only, with some absent. The table has approximately 110,000 clones, around 70% seen once; the top ten hold about 6.3%. The material sequenced was peripheral blood. All receptors come from a man aged 80 or over with COVID-19, enrolled during active disease. Each CDR3 is given with its conserved first and last residue. D genes are given only for firm matches. Clone size is not always given. Where it is, it says once, few, many or a class for expanded clones.

d_gene	abundance	v_gene	j_gene	CDR3aa	CDR3nt
TRBD2	few	TRBV28	TRBJ2-1	CASISGHRAGGEFF	TGTGCCAGCATCTCGGGCCACAGGGCGGGAGGGGAGTTCTTC
TRBD1	-	TRBV12-3/TRBV12-4	TRBJ2-7	CASSWNRGYEQYF	TGTGCCAGCAGTTGGAACAGGGGGTACGAGCAGTACTTC
-	-	TRBV4-1	TRBJ1-2	CASRGGSRAYGYTF	TGCGCCAGCCGGGGGGGCTCGCGGGCATATGGCTACACCTTC
TRBD1	-	TRBV5-1	TRBJ2-2	CASSLEGQGGHGELFF	TGCGCCAGCAGCTTGGAAGGACAGGGGGGTCACGGGGAGCTGTTTTTT
TRBD1	once	TRBV19	TRBJ1-4	CASSMGQGRTNEKLFF	TGTGCCAGTAGTATGGGACAGGGGCGAACTAATGAAAAACTGTTTTTT
-	few	TRBV28	TRBJ2-2	CASSLGHRAGELFF	TGTGCCAGCAGTCTGGGCCACAGGGCCGGGGAGCTGTTTTTT
TRBD1	-	TRBV28	TRBJ2-2	CASSFTGGTGELFF	TGTGCCAGCAGTTTCACAGGGGGCACCGGGGAGCTGTTTTTT
TRBD1	-	TRBV2	TRBJ1-2	CASSDETGTYGYTF	TGTGCCAGCAGTGATGAGACAGGGACCTATGGCTACACCTTC
-	-	TRBV24-1	TRBJ2-1	CATSLFNEQFF	TGTGCCACCAGTCTTTTCAATGAGCAGTTCTTC
-	-	TRBV28	TRBJ1-5	CASTLTARNQPQHF	TGTGCCAGCACCCTGACAGCCCGCAATCAGCCCCAGCATTTT
-	-	TRBV19	TRBJ2-5	CASSPDGEETQYF	TGTGCCAGTAGTCCGGACGGGGAAGAGACCCAGTACTTC
-	-	TRBV4-2	TRBJ1-1	CASSQVAVNTEAFF	TGTGCCAGCAGCCAAGTGGCGGTGAACACTGAAGCTTTCTTT
TRBD2	-	TRBV7-9	TRBJ2-1	CASSPSGTSGGHEQFF	TGTGCCAGCAGTCCTTCCGGGACTAGCGGGGGGCATGAGCAGTTCTTC
-	many	TRBV24-1	TRBJ2-7	CATSAPDSGSEQYF	TGTGCCACCAGTGCCCCGGACAGTGGCTCTGAGCAGTACTTC
-	-	TRBV7-9	TRBJ2-3	CAAAGSVTDTQYF	TGTGCCGCCGCCGGGTCAGTCACAGATACGCAGTATTTT
TRBD2	-	TRBV24-1	TRBJ2-5	CATSDLGETSGRGETQYF	TGTGCCACCAGTGATTTGGGGGAGACTAGCGGGAGAGGTGAGACCCAGTACTTC
TRBD2	-	TRBV28	TRBJ2-1	CASSFLAGDEQFF	TGTGCCAGCAGTTTCCTAGCGGGAGATGAGCAGTTCTTC
-	-	TRBV6-5	TRBJ2-7	CASSSNLQVSSQEQYF	TGTGCCAGCAGTTCCAACCTACAGGTTTCCTCACAGGAGCAGTACTTC
-	-	TRBV7-2	TRBJ2-3	CASSLRGPDTQYF	TGTGCCAGCAGCTTAAGGGGTCCGGATACGCAGTATTTT
TRBD1	-	TRBV5-6	TRBJ2-7	CASSIRDRVYEQYF	TGTGCCAGCAGCATCCGGGACAGGGTTTACGAGCAGTACTTC
TRBD1	-	TRBV6-5	TRBJ1-2	CASSYSGTGGDYGYTF	TGTGCCAGCAGTTACTCTGGGACAGGGGGTGACTATGGCTACACCTTC
TRBD2	-	TRBV6-5	TRBJ2-3	CATYTGLAGLDTQYF	TGTGCCACCTATACTGGACTAGCGGGACTGGATACGCAGTATTTT
TRBD1	-	TRBV5-1	TRBJ2-5	CASSLESGQGAETQYF	TGCGCCAGCAGCTTGGAATCGGGGCAGGGGGCAGAGACCCAGTACTTC
TRBD2	-	TRBV5-1	TRBJ2-1	CASSLAGLDYNEQFF	TGCGCCAGCAGCTTGGCCGGACTAGATTACAATGAGCAGTTCTTC
TRBD2	-	TRBV3-1/TRBV3-2	TRBJ2-3	CARGLAVTDTQYF	TGTGCCAGGGGACTAGCGGTCACAGATACGCAGTATTTT
-	-	TRBV9	TRBJ2-1	CASSAGTSSYNEQFF	TGTGCCAGCAGCGCCGGTACTAGCTCCTACAATGAGCAGTTCTTC
TRBD2	-	TRBV3-1/TRBV3-2	TRBJ2-3	CASSQLTSGRADTQYF	TGTGCCAGCAGCCAGTTGACTAGCGGGAGGGCAGATACGCAGTATTTT
-	-	TRBV18	TRBJ2-3	CASSPSLTVKEDTQYF	TGTGCCAGCTCACCATCTCTGACAGTCAAAGAGGATACGCAGTATTTT
-	-	TRBV28	TRBJ2-7	CASSLSGHTYEQYF	TGTGCCAGCAGTCTCTCAGGTCATACCTACGAGCAGTACTTC